These 22 T cell receptor beta chains originate from one sample sequenced in a study of T cells in Graves' hyperthyroidism and ophthalmopathy. Template material for amplifying TCR beta CDR3 regions consisted of RNA transcripts. First-round RT-PCR targeting the TCR CDR3 was performed with the HTBI primer set. TCRdb processed the multiplex PCR reads anew with MiXCR; each CDR3 protein has one entry. The top ten clones hold roughly 13% of a sample with approximately 410,000 distinct CDR3 sequences, approximately 14% of them seen once. The material sequenced was blood. Receptors were obtained from a man aged 18 to 30 with Graves' ophthalmopathy.

This clonotype was seen at least ten times. This chain uses TRBV3-1 with TRBJ2-5; no clear D. The CDR3 length is 13 residues. Trimming took off 1 base at V and 4 bases at J, with 7 bases between the two ends. The germline V gene has CDR1 LGHDT and CDR2 YNNKEL (reference sequence). The DNA of the CDR3 is TGTGCCAGCAGCCAAGGGGTAGTAGAGACCCAGTACTTC. It encodes CASSQGVVETQYF.

This clonotype was seen at least ten times. V usage is TRBV5-5 and J usage is TRBJ1-1; no reliable D call. The CDR3 length is 15 residues. The germline V and J ends were trimmed by 4 bases and 3 bases, with 16 bases remaining between them. Germline values: CDR1 SGHKS, CDR2 YYEKEE (reference sequence). The CDR3 reads CASSDMIPGYTEAFF. For the CDR3, the DNA is TGTGCCAGCAGCGACATGATCCCGGGGTACACTGAAGCTTTCTTT.

This clonotype was observed at least ten times. The chain carries TRBV11-2 and TRBJ2-1, with 10 bases identical to TRBD2. The CDR3 is made up of 15 amino acids. The germline CDR1 and CDR2 sequences are SGHAT and FQNNGV. Losses at the gene ends were 4 bases for V and 5 bases for J; bases not matched to a gene: 5. The CDR3, as DNA: TGTGCCAGCAGCTCGTTAGCGGGGGGCAACAATGAGCAGTTCTTC. This encodes CASSSLAGGNNEQFF.

This clonotype was recorded at least ten times. This CDR3 is CASSRGQSGNTIYF. In DNA form, the CDR3 reads TGTGCCAGCAGCCGAGGACAGTCTGGAAACACCATATATTTT. This chain connects TRBV27 to TRBJ1-3; D may be TRBD1 (6 bases). From germline, CDR1 is MNHEY and CDR2 SMNVEV (reference sequence). CDR3 length: 14 residues. V was pared by 6 bases and J by 1 base, with 10 bases between.

Note on this clonotype: The junction departs from germline at one end; a sequencing error may be responsible. This chain connects TRBV5-1 to TRBJ1-1, with D hard to call. Germline V lookup: CDR1 SGHRS, CDR2 YFSETQ. CDR3 length: 14 amino acids. As DNA, the CDR3 is TGCGCCAGCAGCTTGGGGACGGGGAACACTGAAACTTTCTTT. It encodes CASSLGTGNTETFF.

Judged by abundance, this clonotype is medium-sized (0.01 to 0.1%). The chain joins TRBV12-3 or TRBV12-4 to TRBJ2-5; the D call may be TRBD1 or TRBD2 (6 bases each). Trimming removed 6 bases at V and 5 bases at J, with 13 bases between. The CDR3 has 13 residues. This chain's CDR3 is CASRKGGTETQYF. CDR3 nucleotides: TGTGCCAGCAGGAAAGGGGGGACCGAGACCCAGTACTTC.

There are many counts of this clonotype. The chain couples TRBV7-9 to TRBJ1-2; D ambiguous. The germline CDR1 and CDR2 sequences are SEHNR and FQNEAQ (reference sequence). Trimming took 4 bases from V and 8 from J, leaving 20 bases between them. The CDR3 is 15 amino acids. This CDR3 reads CASSSLPQSQGGYTF. CDR3 sequence (DNA): TGTGCCAGCAGCTCCCTCCCCCAAAGTCAAGGGGGCTACACCTTC.

Many counts were recorded for this clonotype. The V call is TRBV2, the J call TRBJ1-2; 10 bases are shared with TRBD1. The CDR3 has 14 residues. CDR1 and CDR2 from the germline V gene are SNHLY and FYNNEI. V lost 4 bases and J lost 4; bases outside the gene matches: 3. CDR3 DNA sequence: TGTGCCAGCAGTGTGGGACAGGGGACCTATGGCTACACCTTC. Translating it yields CASSVGQGTYGYTF.

Regarding this clonotype: One base away lies a much larger clone, so this may be a sequencing read error. This rearrangement joins TRBV12-3 or TRBV12-4 to TRBJ2-1, with no clear D. Near its end, the DNA agrees better with TRBJ2-7, so the J call may be wrong. The CDR3 runs 13 residues. The CDR3 coding sequence is TGTGCCAGCAGTTCGATTCGATTGAATGAGCAGTACTTC. Translating it yields CASSSIRLNEQYF.

The table lists this clonotype with many counts. V usage is TRBV5-1 and J usage is TRBJ1-1; D remains ambiguous. The germline V and J ends were trimmed by 4 bases and 0 bases, with 10 bases remaining between them. Germline CDR1 SGHRS, CDR2 YFSETQ. The CDR3 covers 14 residues. The CDR3 here is CASSNGRMNTEAFF. In DNA form, the CDR3 reads TGCGCCAGCAGCAACGGGAGGATGAACACTGAAGCTTTCTTT.

This sequence joins TRBV3-1 and TRBJ2-7; TRBD2 aligns across 7 bases. Germline loops: CDR1 LGHDT, CDR2 YNNKEL (reference sequence). The V segment lost 6 bases and the J segment 2 bases; nucleotides outside the gene matches: 4. The CDR3 is made up of 13 amino acids. In DNA, the CDR3 is TGTGCCAGCAGACTGCTAGCGGCCTACGAGCAGTACTTC. Translation: CASRLLAAYEQYF.

In its sample, this clonotype was seen many times. The V call is TRBV12-3 or TRBV12-4, the J call TRBJ2-3; 13 nucleotides agree with TRBD2. Trimming took 6 bases from V and 1 from J; bases not matched to a gene: 4. The CDR3 contains 16 residues. CDR3 in amino acids: CASSSGLAGGTDTQYF. The CDR3 region has the DNA TGTGCCAGCAGCTCCGGACTAGCGGGGGGCACAGATACGCAGTATTTT.

This clonotype was found many times. The gene calls are TRBV28 and TRBJ2-3; D is unclear. Germline CDR1 is MDHEN and CDR2 is SYDVKM. V dropped 6 bases and J dropped 5 bases, with 6 bases sitting between them. The length of the CDR3 is 11 residues. The CDR3 DNA is TGTGCCAGCAGGGCCCAAGATACGCAGTATTTT. Translation: CASRAQDTQYF.

This clonotype came up many times. This chain links TRBV3-1 with TRBJ2-1; 10 bases are a match to TRBD2. Germline V CDR1 and CDR2: LGHDT, YNNKEL (reference sequence). The V gene end was trimmed by 0 bases and the J gene end by 7 bases; junction bases not matched to a gene: 3. CDR3 length: 15 residues. Here the CDR3 reads CASSQDKGLANEQFF. The CDR3 nucleotides are TGTGCCAGCAGCCAAGATAAGGGACTAGCGAATGAGCAGTTCTTC.

This clonotype has at least ten counts. The chain combines TRBV29-1 with TRBJ2-5, with a possible D match to TRBD2 (5 bases). Germline CDR1 is SQVTM and CDR2 is ANQGSEA. Trimming stripped 4 bases from V and 7 bases from J, with 13 bases between. The CDR3 is 12 residues long. CDR3 protein: CSVGVGVATQYF. In DNA, the CDR3 is TGCAGCGTTGGGGTGGGAGTGGCGACCCAGTACTTC. Together with reference TRBV29-1 and TRBJ2-5, the CDR3 gives the full variable domain: SAVISQKPSRDICQRGTSLTIQCQVDSQVTMMFWYRQQPGQSLTLIATANQGSEATYESGFVIDKFPISRPNLTFSTLTVSNMSPEDSSIYLCSVGVGVATQYFGPGTRLLVL.

This clonotype was counted many times. V is TRBV6-5 and J is TRBJ2-5; 9 bases are a match to TRBD2. Losses at the gene ends were 0 bases for V and 4 bases for J; bases not matched to a gene: 9. Germline CDR1 reads MNHEY; CDR2 reads SVGAGI. The CDR3 covers 17 residues. The CDR3 coding sequence is TGTGCCAGCAGTTACTCGATAGCGGGGGTTTTCGGAGAGACCCAGTACTTC. Translating gives CASSYSIAGVFGETQYF.

This clonotype was seen repeatedly, ten times or more. The chain is built from TRBV3-1 and TRBJ2-3, with unresolved D. Germline-derived CDR1 and CDR2 are LGHDT and YNNKEL (reference sequence). This CDR3 region has 15 residues. Trimming stripped 1 base from V and 2 bases from J, with 10 bases between. The CDR3 region has the DNA TGTGCCAGCAGCCAAGTCCGGCAACTCACAGATACGCAGTATTTT. Translation gives CASSQVRQLTDTQYF.

This clonotype was picked up many times. The chain is built from TRBV13 and TRBJ2-1; 12 positions match TRBD2. The germline CDR1 and CDR2 sequences are PRHDT and FYEKMQ (reference sequence). The CDR3 sequence is 14 residues long. J lost 8 bases, V lost 5 bases, and 4 bases had no gene match. The CDR3: CASSGGLAGYEQFF. Here the CDR3 DNA reads TGTGCCAGCAGCGGTGGACTAGCGGGATATGAGCAGTTCTTC.

This clonotype was observed at least ten times. The chain employs TRBV12-3 or TRBV12-4 and TRBJ2-6, with 10 bases lining up with TRBD1. Losses at the gene ends were 2 bases for V and 0 bases for J; bases not matched to a gene: 7. The CDR3 length is 19 residues. The CDR3 sequence: CASSLLSGQGSSGANVLTF. The CDR3 DNA reads as TGTGCCAGCAGTTTACTTTCGGGACAGGGGAGCTCTGGGGCCAACGTCCTGACTTTC.

The V and J genes are TRBV20-1 and TRBJ2-7; 9 nucleotides align to TRBD1. Germline CDR1 DFQATT, CDR2 SNEGSKA (reference sequence). The CDR3 runs to 15 residues. Losses at the gene ends were 5 bases for V and 5 bases for J; bases not matched to a gene: 13. The CDR3 coding sequence is TGCAGTGCTCCCGAGCCACAGGGGGCAAGCAACGAGCAGTACTTC. Protein product: CSAPEPQGASNEQYF.

This clonotype was counted many times. The chain employs TRBV24-1 and TRBJ1-5; TRBD1 aligns across 7 bases. The CDR3 contains 11 residues. Germline V gene data show CDR1 as KGHDR and CDR2 as SFDVKD. V gave up 12 bases and J gave up 7 bases; unmatched junction bases: 5. The CDR3 loop reads CAVRQGQPQHF. The CDR3 coding sequence is TGTGCCGTGAGACAGGGCCAGCCCCAGCATTTT.

This clonotype was observed a handful of times. This chain links TRBV6-4 with TRBJ2-7; D is possibly TRBD1 (5 bases). CDR3 length: 14 residues. V dropped 3 bases and J dropped 6 bases, with 15 bases sitting between them. Germline CDR1 is MRHNA and CDR2 is SNTAGT. The CDR3 DNA is TGTGCCAGCAGTGAAGTCACAGGTGCCAGCGAGCAGTACTTC. Its translation is CASSEVTGASEQYF.